This TCR beta chain was captured by sequencing in a study of cytomegalovirus exposure and HLA in healthy donors. Overall study results and limits: Highest at DRB1 and lowest at HLA-C, TCR association rates differed among HLA loci in a later analysis.

This clone occurred once. Antigen specificity is unknown. Everyone who donated was a healthy bone marrow donor. CDR1 is SGHNT and CDR2 is YENEEA in the germline V gene. Trimming shortened V by 5 bases and J by 3 bases, and 12 bases separated the two germline ends. There are 14 residues in the CDR3. Primers included in the PCR were 60 Vbeta and 13 Jbeta primers. Only in-frame clones appear in the TCRdb table, and some are missing; sequencing was by immunoSEQ multiplex PCR. The data show tens of thousands of clones, with around 60% seen just once and around 12% held by the top ten. The sequence was obtained from a man in his fifties or sixties in good health and CMV-seropositive. The chain employs TRBV11-3 and TRBJ2-3, with a tentative D call TRBD2 (6 bases). Sequenced sample: PBMCs. The CDR3 sequence: CASSPDYKTDTQYF. In DNA form, the CDR3 reads TGTGCCAGCAGCCCGGACTATAAAACAGATACGCAGTATTTT. The whole variable domain, remainder taken from reference TRBV11-3 and TRBJ2-3, is EAGVVQSPRYKIIEKKQPVAFWCNPISGHNTLYWYLQNLGQGPELLIRYENEEAVDDSQLPKDRFSAERLKGVDSTLKIQPAELGDSAVYLCASSPDYKTDTQYFGPGTRLTVL.